This T cell receptor beta chain was sequenced for a study of patients and donors after allogeneic stem cell transplantation. TCRdb reprocessed the RT-PCR reads with MiXCR, giving one entry per CDR3 protein. The sample holds about 26,000 distinct CDR3 sequences; approximately 8.8% are singletons and the top ten take almost 50%. This clonotype has a count of ten or more. Sequenced sample: blood, either unsorted or a sorted T cell fraction (not recorded which). The sequence was collected from a human donor who was either an allogeneic HSCT recipient or a stem cell or donor lymphocyte infusion donor (not recorded which). It is not recorded whose cells these are; they may come from a transplant donor.

This chain's CDR3 is CASSQGQGARNTIYF. Written as DNA, the CDR3 is TGTGCCAGCAGCCAGGGACAGGGGGCGCGAAACACCATATATTTT. The chain has TRBV7-2 and TRBJ1-3; 12 positions agree with TRBD1. The CDR3 is 15 residues long. V shed 5 bases and J 5 bases; nucleotides not matched to a gene: 4. CDR1 and CDR2 from the germline V gene are SGHTA and FQGNSA.